This passage covers 16 T cell receptor beta chains from one sample sequenced in a study of blood T cell repertoires in COVID-19. The table came from immunoSEQ multiplex PCR; TCRdb's copy has only in-frame clones and leaves some out. The profile covers 250,000 to 300,000 clones, with about nine tenths appearing a single time and around 2% taken by the ten largest. Sequencing was performed on peripheral blood. Receptor source: a woman aged 30 to 39 with COVID-19, enrolled during active disease.

This chain connects TRBV27 to TRBJ2-7, with 7 bases lining up with TRBD1. In germline, CDR1 is MNHEY, CDR2 SMNVEV (reference sequence). J gave up 7 bases and V 1 base, and 4 bases lay outside the gene matches. The CDR3 is made up of 13 amino acids. CDR3 bases: TGTGCCAGCAGTTTATACGCAGGGGGAGAGCAGTACTTC. The encoded protein is CASSLYAGGEQYF.

The chain carries TRBV21-1 and TRBJ2-5; TRBD1, the table's D call, was not compared with the DNA. TRBV21-1 has pseudogene status. CDR3 length equals 16 residues. The chain's CDR3 is CASSKAHDRGRKTQYF. The CDR3 DNA follows: TGTGCCAGCAGCAAAGCGCATGACAGGGGGCGCAAGACCCAGTACTTC.

V gene TRBV7-2 combines with J gene TRBJ2-1; 7 bases align to TRBD1. The ends lost 2 bases at V and 0 bases at J; junction bases unmatched: 4. Germline V lookup: CDR1 SGHTA, CDR2 FQGNSA. The CDR3 totals 16 residues. CDR3 sequence reads: CASSLNSGGSYNEQFF. As DNA, the CDR3 is TGTGCCAGCAGCTTAAATTCAGGGGGCTCCTACAATGAGCAGTTCTTC.

The genes are TRBV3-1 (or the pseudogene TRBV3-2) and TRBJ1-4, with D unresolved. Germline values: CDR1 LGHDT, CDR2 YNNKEL (reference sequence). Deletions cut 1 base from V and 7 bases from J, with 16 bases between. This CDR3 has 16 amino acids. The CDR3, as DNA: TGTGCCAGCAGCCAAGGTTCGTCCGGGAGAGGTGAAAAACTGTTTTTT. It is translated as CASSQGSSGRGEKLFF.

In its sample, this clone was seen once. This chain joins TRBV18 and TRBJ1-5; TRBD1 is a possible D gene (6 bases). Germline V lookup: CDR1 KGHSH, CDR2 LQKENI. The CDR3 is made up of 14 amino acids. The V end lost 5 bases, the J end lost 0 bases, and 8 bases lay between the germline ends. The CDR3 protein is CASSGQFSNQPQHF. The CDR3 coding sequence is TGTGCCAGCTCAGGACAGTTTAGCAATCAGCCCCAGCATTTT.

This chain uses TRBV10-1 with TRBJ2-2; no definite D call. The CDR3 covers 13 residues. V was trimmed by 4 bases and J by 2 bases, leaving 5 bases between them. CDR1 is WNHNN and CDR2 is SYGVQD in the germline V gene (reference sequence). As DNA, the CDR3 is TGCGCCAGCAGTGTGGGCAACACCGGGGAGCTGTTTTTT. Protein: CASSVGNTGELFF.

This chain connects TRBV7-9 to TRBJ2-7, with no clear D. This CDR3 region has 13 residues. Germline CDR1 reads SEHNR; CDR2 reads FQNEAQ (reference sequence). The V end was cut by 1 base, the J end by 2 bases, with 6 bases between. Written as DNA, the CDR3 is TGTGCCAGCAGCTTAGACGGTCCCTACGAGCAGTACTTC. Amino acids: CASSLDGPYEQYF.

The chain carries TRBV18 and TRBJ2-1; 7 nucleotides match TRBD2. The CDR3 loop spans 15 amino acids. CDR1 is KGHSH and CDR2 is LQKENI in the germline V gene. J was trimmed by 5 bases and V by 2 bases; bases with no gene match: 6. The CDR3 here is CASSPGSGMNNEQFF. The CDR3 DNA reads as TGTGCCAGCTCACCAGGAAGCGGGATGAACAATGAGCAGTTCTTC.

CDR3 loop: CASSDGLELDEQFF. The CDR3 nucleotides are TGCGCCAGCAGTGACGGACTAGAGTTGGATGAGCAGTTCTTC. The J gene is TRBJ2-1, the V gene TRBV10-2; 7 bases are shared with TRBD2. J gave up 8 bases and V 3 bases, and 7 bases lay outside the gene matches. Germline CDR1 WSHSY, CDR2 SAAADI. This CDR3 region has 14 residues.

The V call is TRBV19, the J call TRBJ2-1, with D possibly matching TRBD1 (8 bases). The CDR3 extends over 19 amino acids. CDR1 LNHDA and CDR2 SQIVND come from the germline V gene (reference sequence). Trimming left V 5 bases short and J 2 bases short, with 25 bases between. The CDR3 region is CASSVQGALADFTYNEQFF. DNA of the CDR3: TGTGCCAGTAGTGTTCAGGGGGCCCTAGCGGACTTCACCTACAATGAGCAGTTCTTC.

The V and J genes are TRBV15 and TRBJ2-1; maybe TRBD2 (6 bases). The V and J ends lost 1 base and 8 bases respectively, with 15 bases between them. The length of the CDR3 is 15 residues. Germline V gene lookup returns CDR1 LNHNV and CDR2 YYDKDF (reference sequence). For the CDR3, the DNA is TGTGCCACCAGCAGAGTGGAGGGAGATGGCGATGAGCAGTTCTTC. Amino acids: CATSRVEGDGDEQFF.

This chain joins TRBV19 and TRBJ1-3; the match to TRBD1 covers 9 bases. The CDR3 consists of 13 residues. J was trimmed by 2 bases and V by 9 bases; bases with no gene match: 2. Germline CDR1 and CDR2: LNHDA and SQIVND (reference sequence). In nucleotides, the CDR3 is TGTGCCAGCAGGACAGGGGCTGGAAACACCATATATTTT. Its protein is CASRTGAGNTIYF.

This clone was recorded once. The V gene is TRBV6-5, the J gene TRBJ1-1; D might be TRBD1 (6 bases). Trimming stripped 8 bases from V and 2 bases from J, with 15 bases between. This CDR3 has 14 residues. Germline V lookup: CDR1 MNHEY, CDR2 SVGAGI. The CDR3 bases are TGTGCCAGCCCCGAGGGGGGGCCAAACACTGAAGCTTTCTTT. This sequence encodes CASPEGGPNTEAFF.

This clone was recorded once. This chain uses TRBV19 with TRBJ1-2; TRBD1 matches at 8 bases. This CDR3 spans 16 amino acids. V was clipped by 7 bases and J by 8 bases; unmatched bases: 18. Germline values: CDR1 LNHDA, CDR2 SQIVND (reference sequence). The CDR3 sequence: CASTGTGFIVGDGYTF. The DNA for the CDR3 is TGTGCCAGTACCGGGACAGGCTTTATCGTTGGGGACGGCTACACCTTC.

Regarding this clone: One end of the junction does not line up with germline, which may come from a read error. The chain uses TRBV6-6 and TRBJ1-5; tentative D call: TRBD1 (5 bases). This CDR3 spans 15 amino acids. Germline V CDR1 and CDR2: MNHNY, SVGAGI (reference sequence). DNA for the CDR3: TGTGCCAGCAGTTACTCGAGTAGGGGCAACCAGCCCCAGCATTTT. Translated, it gives CASSYSSRGNQPQHF.

The J gene is TRBJ2-1, the V gene TRBV12-5; the match to TRBD1 covers 8 bases. The V gene's germline CDR1 is LGHNT and CDR2 FRNRAP. The CDR3 is made up of 15 amino acids. Trimming removed 2 bases from V and 8 bases from J; junction bases left unmatched: 8. The DNA for the CDR3 is TGTGCTAGTGGTTTGTTTACAGGGGGGAAGGATGAGCAGTTCTTC. Protein sequence: CASGLFTGGKDEQFF.